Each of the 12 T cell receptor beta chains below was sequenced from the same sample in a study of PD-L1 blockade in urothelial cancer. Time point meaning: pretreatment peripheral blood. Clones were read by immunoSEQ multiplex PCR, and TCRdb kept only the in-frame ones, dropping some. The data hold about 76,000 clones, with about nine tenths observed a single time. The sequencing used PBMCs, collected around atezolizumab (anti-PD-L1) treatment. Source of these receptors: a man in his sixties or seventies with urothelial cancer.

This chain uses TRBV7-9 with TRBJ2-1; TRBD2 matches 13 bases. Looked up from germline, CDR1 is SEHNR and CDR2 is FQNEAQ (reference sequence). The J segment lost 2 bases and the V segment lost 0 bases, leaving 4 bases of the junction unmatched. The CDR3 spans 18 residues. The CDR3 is CASSLAEGLAGPYNEQFF. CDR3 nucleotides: TGTGCCAGCAGCTTAGCGGAGGGACTAGCGGGGCCCTACAATGAGCAGTTCTTC.

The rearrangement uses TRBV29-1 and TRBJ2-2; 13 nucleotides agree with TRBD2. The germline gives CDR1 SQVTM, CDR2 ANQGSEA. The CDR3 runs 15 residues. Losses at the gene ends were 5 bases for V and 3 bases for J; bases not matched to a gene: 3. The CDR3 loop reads CSVRTSGSDTGELFF. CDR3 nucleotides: TGCAGCGTTCGGACTAGCGGGAGTGACACCGGGGAGCTGTTTTTT.

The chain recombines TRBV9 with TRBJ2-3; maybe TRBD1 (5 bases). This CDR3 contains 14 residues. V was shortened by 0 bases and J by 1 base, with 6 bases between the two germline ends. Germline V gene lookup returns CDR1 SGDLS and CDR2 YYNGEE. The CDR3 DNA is TGTGCCAGCAGCGTAGGACAGCGCACAGATACGCAGTATTTT. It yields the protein CASSVGQRTDTQYF.

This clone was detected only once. The CDR3: CASSLDGVGEQYF. CDR3 DNA: TGCGCCAGCAGCTTGGACGGGGTGGGGGAGCAGTACTTC. The V gene is TRBV5-1, the J gene TRBJ2-7, with D tentatively TRBD2 (5 bases). The length of the CDR3 is 13 residues. V dropped 0 bases and J dropped 7 bases, with 11 bases sitting between them. Germline CDR1 and CDR2: SGHRS and YFSETQ.

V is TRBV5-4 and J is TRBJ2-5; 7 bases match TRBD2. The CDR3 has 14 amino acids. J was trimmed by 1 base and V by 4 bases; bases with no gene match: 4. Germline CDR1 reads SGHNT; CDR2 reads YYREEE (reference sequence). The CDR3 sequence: CASSTGLVQETQYF. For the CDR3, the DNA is TGTGCCAGCAGCACTGGACTAGTCCAAGAGACCCAGTACTTC.

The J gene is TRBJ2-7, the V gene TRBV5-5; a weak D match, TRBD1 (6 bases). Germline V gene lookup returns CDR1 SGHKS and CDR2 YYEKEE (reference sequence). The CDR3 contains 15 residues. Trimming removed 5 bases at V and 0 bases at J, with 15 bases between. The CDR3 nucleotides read TGTGCCAGCAGACGACAGGTCTTGAGCTCCTACGAGCAGTACTTC. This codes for CASRRQVLSSYEQYF. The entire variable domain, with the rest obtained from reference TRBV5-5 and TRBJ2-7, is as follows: DAGVTQSPTHLIKTRGQQVTLRCSPISGHKSVSWYQQVLGQGPQFIFQYYEKEERGRGNFPDRFSARQFPNYSSELNVNALLLGDSALYLCASRRQVLSSYEQYFGPGTRLTVT.

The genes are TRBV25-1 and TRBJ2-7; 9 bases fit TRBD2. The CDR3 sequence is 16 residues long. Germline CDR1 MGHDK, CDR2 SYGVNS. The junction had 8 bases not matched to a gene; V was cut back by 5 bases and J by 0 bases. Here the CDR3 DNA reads TGTGCCAGCAGTTCTATAAGCGGGGGGAGCTCCTACGAGCAGTACTTC. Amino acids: CASSSISGGSSYEQYF.

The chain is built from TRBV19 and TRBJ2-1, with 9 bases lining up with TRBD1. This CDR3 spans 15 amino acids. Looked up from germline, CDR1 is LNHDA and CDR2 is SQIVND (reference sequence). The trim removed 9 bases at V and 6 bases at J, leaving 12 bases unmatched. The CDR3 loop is CASLPHGTGRNEQFF. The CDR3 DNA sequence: TGTGCCAGCCTTCCCCACGGGACAGGGCGCAATGAGCAGTTCTTC.

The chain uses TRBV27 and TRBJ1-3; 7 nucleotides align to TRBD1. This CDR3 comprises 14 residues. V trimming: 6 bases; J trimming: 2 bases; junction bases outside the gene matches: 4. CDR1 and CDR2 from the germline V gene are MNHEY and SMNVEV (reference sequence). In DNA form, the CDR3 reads TGTGCCAGCAGGAAGACAGGGCCTGGAAACACCATATATTTT. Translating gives CASRKTGPGNTIYF.

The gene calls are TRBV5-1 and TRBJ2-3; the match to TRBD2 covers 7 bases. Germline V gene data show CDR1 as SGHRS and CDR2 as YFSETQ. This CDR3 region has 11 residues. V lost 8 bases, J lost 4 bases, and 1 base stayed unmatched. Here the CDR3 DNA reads TGCGCCAGTGCGGGGGCAGATACGCAGTATTTT. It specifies CASAGADTQYF. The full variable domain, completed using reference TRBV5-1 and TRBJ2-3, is KAGVTQTPRYLIKTRGQQVTLSCSPISGHRSVSWYQQTPGQGLQFLFEYFSETQRNKGNFPGRFSGRQFSNSRSEMNVSTLELGDSALYLCASAGADTQYFGPGTRLTVL.

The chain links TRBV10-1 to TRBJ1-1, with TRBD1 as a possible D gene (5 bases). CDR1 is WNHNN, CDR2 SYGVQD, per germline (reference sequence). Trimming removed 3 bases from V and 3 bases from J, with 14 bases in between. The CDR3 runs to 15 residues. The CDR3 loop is CASSDGAAGYTEAFF. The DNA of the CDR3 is TGCGCCAGCAGTGATGGGGCTGCGGGGTACACTGAAGCTTTCTTT.

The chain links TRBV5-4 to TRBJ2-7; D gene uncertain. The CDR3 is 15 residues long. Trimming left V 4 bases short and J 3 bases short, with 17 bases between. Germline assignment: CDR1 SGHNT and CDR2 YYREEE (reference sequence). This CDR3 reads CASSPGLSVDYEQYF. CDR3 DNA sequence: TGTGCCAGCAGCCCCGGGTTGAGCGTAGACTACGAGCAGTACTTC. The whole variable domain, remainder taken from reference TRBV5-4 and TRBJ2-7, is ETGVTQSPTHLIKTRGQQVTLRCSSQSGHNTVSWYQQALGQGPQFIFQYYREEENGRGNFPPRFSGLQFPNYSSELNVNALELDDSALYLCASSPGLSVDYEQYFGPGTRLTVT.